These 24 T cell receptor beta chains came from one sample sequenced in a study of blood T cell repertoires in COVID-19. Using immunoSEQ multiplex PCR, the repertoire was profiled, and TCRdb retains in-frame clones only, with some absent. The table lists under 200,000 clones, approximately 86% of them singletons. Sequences were obtained from PBMCs or T cells enriched from blood (not recorded which). The receptor source for this set is a woman aged 55-70 years with acute COVID-19.

This rearrangement joins TRBV3-1 (or the pseudogene TRBV3-2) to TRBJ2-1, with 9 bases matching TRBD2. V dropped 5 bases and J dropped 5; count of bases not matched to a gene: 16. This CDR3 has 18 residues. Germline V lookup: CDR1 LGHDT, CDR2 YNNKEL (reference sequence). CDR3 residues: CASSVLPGRGGLDNEQFF. The CDR3 DNA sequence: TGTGCCAGCAGCGTACTCCCCGGGCGGGGGGGCCTGGACAATGAGCAGTTCTTC.

V and J are TRBV30 and TRBJ1-4; 9 positions match TRBD1. From germline, CDR1 is GTSNPN and CDR2 SVGIG (reference sequence). CDR3 length: 14 residues. Trimming cost V 4 bases and J 8 bases; bases outside gene matches: 8. CDR3 in amino acids: CAWNPGTGNEKLFF. The CDR3 DNA reads TGTGCCTGGAACCCCGGGACAGGGAACGAAAAACTGTTTTTT.

This clone has just one count. The rearrangement links TRBV20-1 to TRBJ1-2; TRBD1 might be the D (6 bases). Germline V lookup: CDR1 DFQATT, CDR2 SNEGSKA (reference sequence). The V end lost 3 bases, the J end lost 8 bases, and 13 bases lay between the germline ends. This CDR3 comprises 12 residues. The CDR3 nucleotides are TGCAGTGCTAGTGAAACAGGGAGCGGCTACACCTTC. Its translation is CSASETGSGYTF.

This clone came up a few times. V usage is TRBV6-4 and J usage is TRBJ2-2, with D tentatively TRBD2 (6 bases). Trimming pared 0 bases from V and 12 bases from J, leaving 11 bases between. Germline-derived CDR1 and CDR2 are MRHNA and SNTAGT. The CDR3 is made up of 13 amino acids. The CDR3 DNA follows: TGTGCCAGCAGTGACTCTAGAGGGAGGAAGCTGTTTTTT. Its protein is CASSDSRGRKLFF.

The genes are TRBV10-1 and TRBJ2-1; TRBD2 aligns across 8 bases. The V and J ends lost 0 bases and 2 bases, in that order; junction bases with no gene match: 6. CDR1 is WNHNN and CDR2 is SYGVQD in the germline V gene (reference sequence). The CDR3 spans 17 residues. CDR3 bases: TGCGCCAGCAGTGAGTCGACACGGGGGGGCCCCTACAATGAGCAGTTCTTC. Its translation is CASSESTRGGPYNEQFF.

This clone appeared once. The chain has TRBV7-9 and TRBJ2-1; the D is unclear. Trimming shortened V by 0 bases and J by 5 bases, and 8 bases separated the two germline ends. This CDR3 contains 14 residues. Germline V CDR1 and CDR2: SEHNR, FQNEAQ (reference sequence). CDR3 DNA: TGTGCCAGCAGCTTAGCTGAATCGGACAATGAGCAGTTCTTC. Its translation: CASSLAESDNEQFF. Variable domain in full (rest from reference TRBV7-9 and TRBJ2-1): DTGVSQNPRHKITKRGQNVTFRCDPISEHNRLYWYRQTLGQGPEFLTYFQNEAQLEKSRLLSDRFSAERPKGSFSTLEIQRTEQGDSAMYLCASSLAESDNEQFFGPGTRLTVL.

The genes are TRBV7-8 and TRBJ2-1; 7 bases match TRBD1. From germline, CDR1 is SGHVS and CDR2 FQNEAQ. Losses at the gene ends were 1 base for V and 3 bases for J; bases not matched to a gene: 3. The CDR3 is 15 amino acids. CDR3 nucleotide sequence: TGTGCCAGCAGCTTAGATACAGGGGTCTACAATGAGCAGTTCTTC. This encodes CASSLDTGVYNEQFF.

The V gene is TRBV29-1, the J gene TRBJ2-7; 7 bases align to TRBD1. Per germline, CDR1 SQVTM and CDR2 ANQGSEA. Unmatched junction bases numbered 3, after V lost 7 bases and J lost 0 bases. CDR3 size: 12 residues. The chain's CDR3 is CSAGDSSYEQYF. The CDR3 region has the DNA TGCAGCGCCGGGGACAGCTCCTACGAGCAGTACTTC.

Only one count was recorded for this clone. This sequence joins TRBV28 and TRBJ1-1; D uncertain. CDR1 MDHEN and CDR2 SYDVKM come from the germline V gene. V lost 6 bases to trimming and J lost 3 bases, with 14 bases between them. The CDR3 extends over 14 amino acids. The CDR3 here is CASRKPRRDTEAFF. Here the CDR3 DNA reads TGTGCCAGCAGGAAACCCCGCCGGGACACTGAAGCTTTCTTT.

CDR3 region: CASSTFGQGTSGELFF. In DNA form, the CDR3 reads TGTGCCAGCAGCACATTCGGACAGGGAACGAGCGGGGAGCTGTTTTTT. The chain uses TRBV6-2 or TRBV6-3 and TRBJ2-2, with 8 bases fitting TRBD1. Germline CDR1 MNHEY, CDR2 SVGEGT. V shed 6 bases and J 7 bases; nucleotides not matched to a gene: 13. CDR3 length equals 16 residues.

This chain joins TRBV4-3 and TRBJ1-6; D call uncertain. Trimming took off 0 bases at V and 7 bases at J, with 7 bases between the two ends. CDR1 is LGHNA and CDR2 is YSLEER in the germline V gene. The CDR3 contains 14 residues. CDR3 bases: TGCGCCAGCAGCCAAGATTCGGGGAATTCACCCCTCCACTTT. It yields the protein CASSQDSGNSPLHF.

This chain links TRBV24-1 with TRBJ2-7; the match to TRBD1 covers 8 bases. Germline V CDR1 and CDR2: KGHDR, SFDVKD. The CDR3 is made up of 11 amino acids. Unmatched junction bases numbered 1, after V lost 6 bases and J lost 7 bases. The CDR3 nucleotides are TGTGCCACCAGTCGGGACAGGGAGCAGTACTTC. Amino acid sequence: CATSRDREQYF.

V and J are TRBV19 and TRBJ2-1, with 12 bases fitting TRBD2. V lost 6 bases to trimming and J lost 9 bases; unmatched junction nucleotides: 6. Germline loops: CDR1 LNHDA, CDR2 SQIVND (reference sequence). This CDR3 contains 14 residues. The CDR3 reads CASSRLAGVGEQFF. CDR3 sequence (DNA): TGTGCCAGTAGCCGACTAGCGGGGGTAGGTGAGCAGTTCTTC.

The table lists this clone with a few counts. The rearrangement joins TRBV5-1 to TRBJ2-1; D gene ambiguous. Germline V lookup: CDR1 SGHRS, CDR2 YFSETQ. The length of the CDR3 is 12 residues. V was cut by 0 bases and J by 5 bases, with 3 bases left in between. In DNA, the CDR3 is TGCGCCAGCAGCTTGGTCAACAATGAGCAGTTCTTC. Its protein is CASSLVNNEQFF. The full variable domain, its missing parts supplied by reference TRBV5-1 and TRBJ2-1, is KAGVTQTPRYLIKTRGQQVTLSCSPISGHRSVSWYQQTPGQGLQFLFEYFSETQRNKGNFPGRFSGRQFSNSRSEMNVSTLELGDSALYLCASSLVNNEQFFGPGTRLTVL.

The genes are TRBV4-3 and TRBJ1-6; 7 nucleotides line up with TRBD1. The germline V gene has CDR1 LGHNA and CDR2 YSLEER. This CDR3 region has 15 residues. The trim removed 1 base at V and 7 bases at J, leaving 4 bases unmatched. In DNA form, the CDR3 reads TGCGCCAGCAGCCAAGGCGACAGGGTGAATTCACCCCTCCACTTT. Translation: CASSQGDRVNSPLHF.

The genes are TRBV6-1 and TRBJ1-5; no reliable D call. The CDR3 is made up of 14 amino acids. Germline V CDR1 and CDR2: MNHNS, SASEGT. Trimming removed 3 bases from V and 9 bases from J, with 15 bases in between. CDR3 DNA: TGTGCCAGCAGTGATGAGGGTACCTGGGGGCCCCAGCATTTT. Translating gives CASSDEGTWGPQHF.

The CDR3 protein is CASSQDRRGWAFF. The CDR3 DNA reads as TGCGCCAGCAGCCAAGATAGGAGGGGCTGGGCTTTCTTT. The rearrangement uses TRBV4-3 and TRBJ1-1; possibly TRBD1 for D (5 bases). This CDR3 has 13 amino acids. Trimming cost V 0 bases and J 11 bases, with 13 bases left between them. Germline V gene sequence: CDR1 LGHNA, CDR2 YSLEER.

The V call is TRBV12-3 or TRBV12-4, the J call TRBJ1-1, with 8 bases aligning to TRBD1. The ends lost 5 bases at V and 6 bases at J; junction bases unmatched: 5. The CDR3 is 13 residues long. CDR3 residues: CASSATGGPEAFF. Written as DNA, the CDR3 is TGTGCCAGCAGTGCCACAGGGGGACCTGAAGCTTTCTTT.

The chain combines TRBV28 with TRBJ1-1; D possibly corresponds to TRBD1 (5 bases). V lost 7 bases and J 3 bases, leaving 18 bases between the germline ends. Germline CDR1 is MDHEN and CDR2 is SYDVKM. CDR3 length equals 15 residues. CDR3 region: CASTSIGAGHTEAFF. CDR3 bases: TGTGCCAGCACCTCAATTGGGGCGGGGCACACTGAAGCTTTCTTT.

The V gene is TRBV29-1, the J gene TRBJ1-1; the match to TRBD1 covers 7 bases. CDR3 length: 13 amino acids. Germline lookup yields CDR1 SQVTM and CDR2 ANQGSEA. V gave up 5 bases and J gave up 0 bases; unmatched junction bases: 3. The CDR3 region has the DNA TGCAGCGTTCTGGGACAGATGAACACTGAAGCTTTCTTT. Its translation is CSVLGQMNTEAFF.

The J gene is TRBJ2-1, the V gene TRBV5-1, with D maybe TRBD2 (5 bases). V lost 8 bases to trimming and J lost 6 bases, with 15 bases between them. CDR1 and CDR2 from the germline V gene are SGHRS and YFSETQ. The CDR3 covers 13 residues. CDR3 nucleotides: TGCGCCAGTGTGTCGGACTCGCTCAATGAGCAGTTCTTC. Encoded protein: CASVSDSLNEQFF.

The chain has TRBV5-1 and TRBJ2-1; 11 bases are a match to TRBD2. The CDR3 has 14 residues. Trimming removed 4 bases from V and 13 bases from J; junction bases left unmatched: 10. CDR1 is SGHRS and CDR2 is YFSETQ in the germline V gene. The DNA for the CDR3 is TGCGCCAGCAGCGGAACTAGCGGGGGAGCCCGCCAGTTCTTC. It yields the protein CASSGTSGGARQFF.

The genes are TRBV7-2 and TRBJ1-1; TRBD1 is a possible D gene (6 bases). CDR3 length: 16 amino acids. Germline CDR1 reads SGHTA; CDR2 reads FQGNSA. The ends were cut back, 1 base at V and 2 bases at J, with 14 bases in the middle. CDR3 DNA sequence: TGTGCCAGCAGCTTAGTCGCAGGGGCGAGAAACACTGAAGCTTTCTTT. It yields the protein CASSLVAGARNTEAFF.

This chain joins TRBV24-1 and TRBJ1-2, with D possibly TRBD1 on 6 matching bases. This CDR3 is 14 amino acids long. CDR1 is KGHDR, CDR2 SFDVKD, per germline. V lost 3 bases, J lost 4 bases, and 11 bases lay in between. CDR3 residues: CATSDQRTAYGYTF. DNA for the CDR3: TGTGCCACCAGTGATCAGAGGACAGCCTATGGCTACACCTTC.